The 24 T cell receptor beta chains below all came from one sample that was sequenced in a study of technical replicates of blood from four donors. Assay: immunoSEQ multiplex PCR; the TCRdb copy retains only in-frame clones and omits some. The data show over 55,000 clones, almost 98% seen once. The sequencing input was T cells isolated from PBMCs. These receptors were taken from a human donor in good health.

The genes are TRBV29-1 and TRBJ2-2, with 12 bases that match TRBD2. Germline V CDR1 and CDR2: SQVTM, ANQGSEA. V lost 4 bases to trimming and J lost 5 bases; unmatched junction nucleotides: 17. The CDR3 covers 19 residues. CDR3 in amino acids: CSVVVGTSGSVTWTGELFF. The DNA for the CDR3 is TGCAGCGTTGTTGTCGGGACTAGCGGGTCTGTCACGTGGACCGGGGAGCTGTTTTTT.

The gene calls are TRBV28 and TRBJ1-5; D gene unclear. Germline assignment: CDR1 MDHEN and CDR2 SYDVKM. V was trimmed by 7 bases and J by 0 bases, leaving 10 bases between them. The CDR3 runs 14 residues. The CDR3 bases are TGTGCCAGCACCAATCGGTATAGCAATCAGCCCCAGCATTTT. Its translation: CASTNRYSNQPQHF.

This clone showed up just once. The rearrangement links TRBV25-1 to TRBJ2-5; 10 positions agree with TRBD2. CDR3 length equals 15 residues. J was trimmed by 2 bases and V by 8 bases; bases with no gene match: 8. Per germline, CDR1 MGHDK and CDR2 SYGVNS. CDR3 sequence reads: CASSPSGRSQETQYF. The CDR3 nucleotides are TGTGCCAGCTCCCCTAGCGGGAGATCTCAAGAGACCCAGTACTTC.

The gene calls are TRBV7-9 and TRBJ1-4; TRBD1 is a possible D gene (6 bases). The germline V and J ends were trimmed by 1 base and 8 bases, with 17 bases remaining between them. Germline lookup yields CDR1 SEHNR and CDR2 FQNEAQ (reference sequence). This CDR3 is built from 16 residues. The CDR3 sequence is CASSLVLAGAREKLFF. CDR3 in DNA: TGTGCCAGCAGCTTAGTTCTCGCAGGGGCGAGGGAAAAACTGTTTTTT.

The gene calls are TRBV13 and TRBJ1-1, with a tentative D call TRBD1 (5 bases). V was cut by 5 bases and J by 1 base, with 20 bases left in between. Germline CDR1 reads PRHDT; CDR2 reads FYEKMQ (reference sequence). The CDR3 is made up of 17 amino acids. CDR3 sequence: CASSPSSWGVRNTEAFF. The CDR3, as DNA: TGTGCCAGCAGCCCGTCGTCTTGGGGGGTTCGGAACACTGAAGCTTTCTTT. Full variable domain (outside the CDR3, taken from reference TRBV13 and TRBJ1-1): AAGVIQSPRHLIKEKRETATLKCYPIPRHDTVYWYQQGPGQDPQFLISFYEKMQSDKGSIPDRFSAQQFSDYHSELNMSSLELGDSALYFCASSPSSWGVRNTEAFFGQGTRLTVV.

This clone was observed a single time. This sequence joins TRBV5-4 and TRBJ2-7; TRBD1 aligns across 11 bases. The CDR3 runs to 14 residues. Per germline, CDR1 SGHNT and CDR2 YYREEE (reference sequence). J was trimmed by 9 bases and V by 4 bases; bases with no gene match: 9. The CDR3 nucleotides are TGTGCCAGCAGCGGGCCGGGACAGGGGGTTAGGCAGTACTTC. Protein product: CASSGPGQGVRQYF.

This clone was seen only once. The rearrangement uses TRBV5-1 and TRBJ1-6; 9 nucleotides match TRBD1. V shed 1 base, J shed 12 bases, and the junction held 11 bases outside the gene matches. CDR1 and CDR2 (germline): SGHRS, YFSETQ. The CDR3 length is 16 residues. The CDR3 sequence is CASSLLGTGRLEPLHF. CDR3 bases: TGCGCCAGCAGCTTGCTCGGGACAGGGCGATTGGAACCCCTCCACTTT. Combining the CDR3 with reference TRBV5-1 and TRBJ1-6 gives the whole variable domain KAGVTQTPRYLIKTRGQQVTLSCSPISGHRSVSWYQQTPGQGLQFLFEYFSETQRNKGNFPGRFSGRQFSNSRSEMNVSTLELGDSALYLCASSLLGTGRLEPLHFGNGTRLTVT.

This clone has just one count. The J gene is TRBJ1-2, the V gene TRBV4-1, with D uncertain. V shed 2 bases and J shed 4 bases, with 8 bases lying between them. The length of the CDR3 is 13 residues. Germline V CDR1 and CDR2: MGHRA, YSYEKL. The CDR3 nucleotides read TGCGCCAGCAGCCAACTCTATACCTATGGCTACACCTTC. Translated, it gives CASSQLYTYGYTF.

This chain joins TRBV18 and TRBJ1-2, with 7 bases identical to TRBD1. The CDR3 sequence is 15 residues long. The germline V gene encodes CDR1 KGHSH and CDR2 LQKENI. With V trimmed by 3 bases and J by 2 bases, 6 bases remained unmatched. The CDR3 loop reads CASSPPRQGNYGYTF. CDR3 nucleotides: TGTGCCAGCTCACCCCCGAGACAGGGAAACTATGGCTACACCTTC.

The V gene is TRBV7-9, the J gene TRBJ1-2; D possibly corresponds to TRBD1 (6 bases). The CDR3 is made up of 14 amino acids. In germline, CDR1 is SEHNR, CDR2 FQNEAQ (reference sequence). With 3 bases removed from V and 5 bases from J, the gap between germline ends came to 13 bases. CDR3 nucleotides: TGTGCCAGCAGCTTCGGGACACGGGTTTATGGCTACACCTTC. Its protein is CASSFGTRVYGYTF. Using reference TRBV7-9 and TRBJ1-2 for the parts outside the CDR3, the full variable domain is DTGVSQNPRHKITKRGQNVTFRCDPISEHNRLYWYRQTLGQGPEFLTYFQNEAQLEKSRLLSDRFSAERPKGSFSTLEIQRTEQGDSAMYLCASSFGTRVYGYTFGSGTRLTVV.

In DNA form, the CDR3 reads TGTGCCAGCAGTGAACACGGGAACACCGGGGAGCTGTTTTTT. This gives the protein CASSEHGNTGELFF. V gene TRBV2 combines with J gene TRBJ2-2; D is undetermined. Germline V lookup: CDR1 SNHLY, CDR2 FYNNEI. The V and J ends lost 2 bases and 1 base respectively, with 5 bases between them. The CDR3 contains 14 residues.

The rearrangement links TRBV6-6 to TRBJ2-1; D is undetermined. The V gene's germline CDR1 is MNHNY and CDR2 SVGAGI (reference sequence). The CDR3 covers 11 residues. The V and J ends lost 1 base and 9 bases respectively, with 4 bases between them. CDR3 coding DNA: TGTGCCAGCAGTTACTTCGGTGAGCAGTTCTTC. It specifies CASSYFGEQFF.

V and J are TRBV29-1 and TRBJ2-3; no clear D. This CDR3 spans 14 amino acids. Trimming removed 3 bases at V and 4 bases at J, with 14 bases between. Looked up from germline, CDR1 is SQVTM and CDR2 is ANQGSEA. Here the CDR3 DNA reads TGCAGCGTTGACGTGGGCCTACACTCAGATACGCAGTATTTT. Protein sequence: CSVDVGLHSDTQYF.

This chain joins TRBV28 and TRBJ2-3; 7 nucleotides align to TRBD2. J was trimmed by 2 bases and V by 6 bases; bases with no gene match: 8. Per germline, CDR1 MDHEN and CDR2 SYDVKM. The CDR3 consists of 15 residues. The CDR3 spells CASSIQSGNTDTQYF. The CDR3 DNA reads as TGTGCCAGCAGCATCCAAAGCGGGAACACAGATACGCAGTATTTT.

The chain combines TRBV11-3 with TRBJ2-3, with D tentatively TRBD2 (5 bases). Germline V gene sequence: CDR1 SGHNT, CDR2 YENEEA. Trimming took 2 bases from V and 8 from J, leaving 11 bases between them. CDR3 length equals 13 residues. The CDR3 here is CASSLTDWGTQYF. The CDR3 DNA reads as TGTGCCAGCAGCTTAACGGACTGGGGTACGCAGTATTTT.

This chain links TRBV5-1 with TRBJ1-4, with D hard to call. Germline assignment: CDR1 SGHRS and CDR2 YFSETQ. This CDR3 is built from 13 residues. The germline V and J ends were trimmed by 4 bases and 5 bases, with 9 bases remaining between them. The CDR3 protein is CASSLQINEKLFF. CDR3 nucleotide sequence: TGCGCCAGCAGCCTACAGATAAATGAAAAACTGTTTTTT.

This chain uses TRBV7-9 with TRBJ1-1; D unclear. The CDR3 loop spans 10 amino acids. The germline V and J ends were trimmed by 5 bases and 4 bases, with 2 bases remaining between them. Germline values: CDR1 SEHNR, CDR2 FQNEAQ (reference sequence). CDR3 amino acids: CASSRTEAFF. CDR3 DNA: TGTGCCAGCAGCCGCACTGAAGCTTTCTTT.

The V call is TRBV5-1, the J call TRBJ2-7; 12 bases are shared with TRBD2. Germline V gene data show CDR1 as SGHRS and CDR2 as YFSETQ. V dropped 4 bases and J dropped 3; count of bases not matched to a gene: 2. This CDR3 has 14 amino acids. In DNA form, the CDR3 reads TGCGCCAGCAGCAAGACTAGCGGGAGCTACGAGCAGTACTTC. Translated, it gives CASSKTSGSYEQYF.

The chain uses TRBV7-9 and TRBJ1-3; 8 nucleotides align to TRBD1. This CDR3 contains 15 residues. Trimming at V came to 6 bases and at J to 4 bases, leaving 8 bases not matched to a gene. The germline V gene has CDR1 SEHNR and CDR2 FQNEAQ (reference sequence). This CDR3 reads CASSPQGALGNTIYF. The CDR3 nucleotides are TGTGCCAGCAGTCCCCAGGGGGCGCTCGGAAACACCATATATTTT. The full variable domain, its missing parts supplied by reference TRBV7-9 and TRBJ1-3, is DTGVSQNPRHKITKRGQNVTFRCDPISEHNRLYWYRQTLGQGPEFLTYFQNEAQLEKSRLLSDRFSAERPKGSFSTLEIQRTEQGDSAMYLCASSPQGALGNTIYFGEGSWLTVV.

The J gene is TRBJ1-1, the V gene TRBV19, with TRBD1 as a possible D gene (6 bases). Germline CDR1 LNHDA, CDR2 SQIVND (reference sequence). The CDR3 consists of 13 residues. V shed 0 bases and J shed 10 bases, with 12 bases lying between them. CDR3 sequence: CASSIDQGTGAFF. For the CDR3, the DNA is TGTGCCAGTAGTATAGATCAGGGGACGGGAGCTTTCTTT.

The CDR3 DNA reads as TGTGCCAGCAGTGGGGGACAGGGCCCACACTACGAGCAGTACTTC. It yields the protein CASSGGQGPHYEQYF. The rearrangement uses TRBV2 and TRBJ2-7; 9 nucleotides agree with TRBD1. This CDR3 has 15 residues. CDR1 and CDR2 (germline): SNHLY, FYNNEI. Trimming removed 4 bases from V and 3 bases from J; junction bases left unmatched: 7.

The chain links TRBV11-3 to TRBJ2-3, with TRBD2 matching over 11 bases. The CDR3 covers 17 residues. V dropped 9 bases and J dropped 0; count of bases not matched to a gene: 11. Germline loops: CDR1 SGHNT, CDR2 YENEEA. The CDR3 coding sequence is TGTGCCAGTACTAGCGGGGGTCTAGCACCTAGCACAGATACGCAGTATTTT. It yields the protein CASTSGGLAPSTDTQYF.

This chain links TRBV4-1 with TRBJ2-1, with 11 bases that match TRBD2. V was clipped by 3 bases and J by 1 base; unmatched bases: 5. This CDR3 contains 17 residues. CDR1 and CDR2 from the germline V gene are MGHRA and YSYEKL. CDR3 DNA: TGCGCCAGCAGCCAGCCCCTAGCGGGGGGATCCTACAATGAGCAGTTCTTC. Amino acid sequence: CASSQPLAGGSYNEQFF.

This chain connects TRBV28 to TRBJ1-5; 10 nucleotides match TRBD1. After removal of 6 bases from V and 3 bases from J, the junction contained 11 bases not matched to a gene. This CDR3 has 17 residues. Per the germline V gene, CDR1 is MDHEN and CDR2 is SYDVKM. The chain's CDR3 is CASRLGTGASFNQPQHF. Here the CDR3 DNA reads TGTGCCAGCAGATTAGGGACAGGGGCGTCTTTCAATCAGCCCCAGCATTTT.